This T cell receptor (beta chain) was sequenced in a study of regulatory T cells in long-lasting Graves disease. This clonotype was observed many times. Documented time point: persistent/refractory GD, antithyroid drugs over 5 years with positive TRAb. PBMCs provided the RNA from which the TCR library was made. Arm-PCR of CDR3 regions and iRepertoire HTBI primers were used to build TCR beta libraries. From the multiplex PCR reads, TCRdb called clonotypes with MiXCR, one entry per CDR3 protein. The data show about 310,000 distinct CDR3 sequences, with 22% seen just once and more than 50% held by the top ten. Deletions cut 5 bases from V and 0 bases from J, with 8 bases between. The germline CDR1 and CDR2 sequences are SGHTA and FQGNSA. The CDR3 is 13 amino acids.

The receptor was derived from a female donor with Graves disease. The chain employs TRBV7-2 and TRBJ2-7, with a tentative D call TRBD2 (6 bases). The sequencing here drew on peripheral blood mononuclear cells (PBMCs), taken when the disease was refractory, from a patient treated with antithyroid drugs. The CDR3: CASSPSVSYEQYF. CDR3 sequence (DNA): TGTGCCAGCAGCCCTAGCGTCTCCTACGAGCAGTACTTC. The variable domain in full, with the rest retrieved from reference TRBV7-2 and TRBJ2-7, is GAGVSQSPSNKVTEKGKDVELRCDPISGHTALYWYRQSLGQGLEFLIYFQGNSAPDKSGLPSDRFSAERTGGSVSTLTIQRTQQEDSAVYLCASSPSVSYEQYFGPGTRLTVT.